This T cell receptor beta chain appears in the sequencing data of a study of T-cell memory formation after mild COVID-19. Broader study findings: Memory cells collected pre-infection included some clones that later responded, suggesting cross-reactive memory joined. While clones contracting from day 15 to 85 were balanced between CD4 and CD8, later expanders leaned CD4+.

Sample barcodes and UMIs were carried by the TCR alpha and TCR beta cDNA libraries that 5'RACE generated with constant-segment primers. TCRdb ran MiXCR on the 5' RACE reads and lists one entry per CDR3 protein. The table includes about 160,000 distinct CDR3 sequences, roughly 31% detected once. The table lists this clonotype with many counts. Antigen specificity is unknown. Germline V CDR1 and CDR2: SGHTA, FQGNSA. The CDR3 is made up of 13 amino acids. V was trimmed by 6 bases and J by 2 bases, leaving 10 bases between them. The TCR comes from an adult woman who had mild COVID-19 (a few samples of this study predate the infection). Cell type and time point are not known. V is TRBV7-2 and J is TRBJ1-1; TRBD1 is a possible D gene (5 bases). The specimen was PBMCs or a T cell subset sorted from them (not recorded which). CDR3 in DNA: TGTGCCAGCAGGAGAGGGGACAACACTGAAGCTTTCTTT. Translating gives CASRRGDNTEAFF.